The 6 T cell receptor beta chains below come from one sample, sequenced in a study of OX40 agonist ivuxolimab in advanced cancers. Sequencing was performed with immunoSEQ multiplex PCR; in TCRdb, only in-frame clones are kept and a portion is missing. The table has about 83,000 clones, about 89% seen once. This specimen was CD4+ or CD8+ T cells sorted from blood, taken in a trial of the OX40 agonist ivuxolimab. Source of these receptors: an adult with an advanced solid tumor such as melanoma, head and neck, liver or kidney cancer.

The chain joins TRBV28 to TRBJ1-2; possibly TRBD1 for D (5 bases). This CDR3 is 13 amino acids long. Germline CDR1 reads MDHEN; CDR2 reads SYDVKM. The germline V and J ends were trimmed by 10 bases and 5 bases, with 17 bases remaining between them. The DNA of the CDR3 is TGTGCCATCCGCCCAGGGCCTTTTTATGGCTACACCTTC. Translating it yields CAIRPGPFYGYTF.

This clone was picked up one time. The rearrangement joins TRBV7-2 to TRBJ2-1; D is perhaps TRBD1 (5 bases). V dropped 1 base and J dropped 6 bases, with 13 bases sitting between them. This CDR3 region has 15 residues. Germline values: CDR1 SGHTA, CDR2 FQGNSA. For the CDR3, the DNA is TGTGCCAGCAGCTTAGGTAGGGGTTTTGGCAATGAGCAGTTCTTC. Translation gives CASSLGRGFGNEQFF.

This clone came up a few times. Other DNA sequences in the sample encode the same CDR3. The chain links TRBV27 to TRBJ1-6; D uncertain. CDR3 length: 13 amino acids. Germline V lookup: CDR1 MNHEY, CDR2 SMNVEV (reference sequence). The germline V and J ends were trimmed by 4 bases and 1 base, with 2 bases remaining between them. CDR3 in DNA: TGTGCCAGCAGTTCGTCCTATAATTCACCCCTCCACTTT. Translating it yields CASSSSYNSPLHF.

This clone was detected once. The chain carries TRBV29-1 and TRBJ1-3; unclear D gene. Per germline, CDR1 SQVTM and CDR2 ANQGSEA. This CDR3 is 13 amino acids long. With 5 bases removed from V and 4 bases from J, the gap between germline ends came to 12 bases. The CDR3 sequence is CSVLKKGGNTIYF. The CDR3 region has the DNA TGCAGCGTTCTAAAAAAGGGCGGAAACACCATATATTTT.

The rearrangement links TRBV28 to TRBJ1-5; 8 nucleotides align to TRBD1. Germline CDR1 and CDR2: MDHEN and SYDVKM. Losses at the gene ends were 7 bases for V and 7 bases for J; bases not matched to a gene: 12. This CDR3 contains 15 residues. CDR3 DNA sequence: TGTGCCAGCAACCGAAGGACAGGGAAAGGGCAGCCCCAGCATTTT. The encoded protein is CASNRRTGKGQPQHF.

The V gene is TRBV6-6, the J gene TRBJ2-7; either TRBD1 or TRBD2 may supply D (5 bases each). The CDR3 is 12 residues long. V was trimmed by 8 bases and J by 9 bases, leaving 17 bases between them. Germline-derived CDR1 and CDR2 are MNHNY and SVGAGI (reference sequence). The DNA for the CDR3 is TGTGCCAGCCAGGGACCGACTACCTGGCAGTACTTC. Amino acids: CASQGPTTWQYF.